Given below is one TCR beta chain in context. Its matching antigen is unknown. At one of its ends the junction is not consistent with the germline gene, which may arise from a read error. The assay was immunoSEQ multiplex PCR, and TCRdb's table has in-frame clones only and misses some. Of about 480,000 clones detected, around 85% appear once; the ten largest clones hold 13%. Treatment indicated: roughly 19 received Ad26.COV2.S at low or high dose, single or two shots; about 5 received placebo; per-sample allocation not given. Specimens were obtained on day 63 following the first vaccine or placebo injection. At a Boston site, the person donating was an adult of 18-55 years. The study used a vaccine consisting of an Ad26 vector that expressed Wuhan-strain SARS-CoV-2 spike. The germline CDR1 and CDR2 sequences are LNHDA and SQIVND (reference sequence). The CDR3 runs 16 residues. The data belong to a study of Ad26.COV2.S vaccination and SARS-CoV-2 variants. Study details: Ad26.COV2.S, an intramuscular injection, was given once or twice 56 days apart.

The study, taken as a whole, reports: Reportedly, after vaccination the spike-specific CD8+ and CD4+ T cell responses displayed substantial breadth.

The chain joins TRBV19 to TRBJ1-4; 8 bases match TRBD1. The TCR sequence derives from a person aged 18 to 59 who received the Ad26.COV2.S COVID-19 vaccine or a placebo. Source: peripheral blood, taken in a trial of Ad26.COV2.S vaccine versus placebo. The CDR3 is CASSQLPGQGGEKQFF. CDR3 coding DNA: TGTGCCAGTAGCCAATTGCCCGGACAGGGTGGTGAAAAACAGTTTTTT.